One and the same sample provided the 13 T cell receptor beta chains below, sequenced in a study of T cell changes during pregnancy in multiple sclerosis (dated by TCRdb to between 2019 and 2020). The library was generated by the immunoSEQ multiplex PCR assay. Held by TCRdb, this immuneACCESS table contains in-frame sequences only and omits some clones. Under half of the omission traces to an unresolved V gene where checked; the cause of the rest is unknown. This sample holds more than 55,000 clones; roughly 87% were observed only once. Of the sample, around 6.8% falls within the top ten clones. The sequencing used peripheral blood, collected in the third trimester of pregnancy. Receptors were obtained from a female donor in good health, enrolled as a control in a pregnancy study.

The V gene is TRBV19, the J gene TRBJ1-5; 10 bases agree with TRBD1. The V gene end was trimmed by 7 bases and the J gene end by 6 bases; junction bases not matched to a gene: 6. The CDR3 contains 14 residues. Germline lookup yields CDR1 LNHDA and CDR2 SQIVND (reference sequence). The CDR3 protein is CASTLGQGVQPQHF. The DNA of the CDR3 is TGTGCCAGTACCCTCGGACAGGGGGTTCAGCCCCAGCATTTT.

The J gene is TRBJ1-2, the V gene TRBV27; TRBD1 aligns across 10 bases. The CDR3 runs 14 residues. J lost 6 bases, V lost 4 bases, and 5 bases had no gene match. CDR1 MNHEY and CDR2 SMNVEV come from the germline V gene (reference sequence). The DNA of the CDR3 is TGTGCCAGCAGTTCGACAGGGGGCCAAGATGGCTACACCTTC. Translated: CASSSTGGQDGYTF.

The J gene is TRBJ2-3, the V gene TRBV5-1; 8 bases match TRBD2. The CDR3 spans 15 residues. Per germline, CDR1 SGHRS and CDR2 YFSETQ. V lost 4 bases, J lost 14 bases, and 18 bases stayed unmatched. The chain's CDR3 is CASSQHGTSSFRSYF. DNA for the CDR3: TGCGCCAGCAGCCAGCACGGGACTAGTTCTTTTCGCTCGTATTTT.

The genes are TRBV7-8 and TRBJ1-5; 7 nucleotides align to TRBD1. V was clipped by 5 bases and J by 2 bases; unmatched bases: 6. The CDR3 consists of 15 residues. Per germline, CDR1 SGHVS and CDR2 FQNEAQ. The CDR3: CASSPGGVGNQPQHF. CDR3 coding DNA: TGTGCCAGCAGCCCAGGGGGAGTGGGCAATCAGCCCCAGCATTTT.

The J gene is TRBJ1-4, the V gene TRBV5-1; D possibly corresponds to TRBD1 (6 bases). CDR1 is SGHRS and CDR2 is YFSETQ in the germline V gene. CDR3 size: 17 residues. The V end was cut by 5 bases, the J end by 7 bases, with 24 bases between. The DNA of the CDR3 is TGCGCCAGCAGATTGAATCCGATAGAACAGGGTGGTGAAAAACTGTTTTTT. This codes for CASRLNPIEQGGEKLFF.

The chain employs TRBV6-1 and TRBJ1-2; TRBD1 might be the D (5 bases). CDR3 size: 15 residues. Germline values: CDR1 MNHNS, CDR2 SASEGT. The V end lost 1 base, the J end lost 2 bases, and 11 bases lay between the germline ends. In DNA, the CDR3 is TGTGCCAGCAGTGAAGGGGCGGGACTAAACTATGGCTACACCTTC. As protein: CASSEGAGLNYGYTF.

The V call is TRBV6-6, the J call TRBJ1-4; D possibly corresponds to TRBD1 (6 bases). The CDR3 has 13 amino acids. Germline loops: CDR1 MNHNY, CDR2 SVGAGI (reference sequence). Trimming stripped 4 bases from V and 8 bases from J, with 11 bases between. CDR3 sequence (DNA): TGTGCCAGCAGTTCCCCTGGGGGCGAAAAACTGTTTTTT. Its protein is CASSSPGGEKLFF.

This clone was detected only once. This chain links TRBV5-1 with TRBJ1-1; 7 bases match TRBD1. Germline assignment: CDR1 SGHRS and CDR2 YFSETQ. The length of the CDR3 is 15 residues. With V trimmed by 1 base and J by 4 bases, 7 bases remained unmatched. The CDR3 loop is CASSLSGQASTEAFF. In DNA, the CDR3 is TGCGCCAGCAGCTTGTCCGGACAGGCGAGCACTGAAGCTTTCTTT.

The chain carries TRBV29-1 and TRBJ2-3; a weak D match, TRBD2 (6 bases). CDR1 is SQVTM and CDR2 is ANQGSEA in the germline V gene. The CDR3 sequence is 11 residues long. V was trimmed by 7 bases and J by 6 bases, leaving 11 bases between them. Written as DNA, the CDR3 is TGCAGCGCTTGGAGGGCGGATACGCAGTATTTT. Its protein is CSAWRADTQYF.

The V and J genes are TRBV21-1 and TRBJ1-4; the table's D call, TRBD1, has no DNA check behind it. TRBV21-1 is a known pseudogene. This CDR3 is built from 15 residues. This CDR3 reads CASSTEQGEVEKLFF. For the CDR3, the DNA is TGTGCCAGCAGCACGGAACAGGGGGAGGTTGAAAAACTGTTTTTT.

J is TRBJ1-4 and V is TRBV30; the match to TRBD1 covers 9 bases. Germline assignment: CDR1 GTSNPN and CDR2 SVGIG (reference sequence). V shed 1 base, J shed 8 bases, and the junction held 8 bases outside the gene matches. CDR3 size: 15 residues. CDR3 nucleotide sequence: TGTGCCTGGAGTGGCGGCGGGACAGGGAACGAAAAACTGTTTTTT. Its protein is CAWSGGGTGNEKLFF. Full variable domain (outside the CDR3, taken from reference TRBV30 and TRBJ1-4): SQTIHQWPATLVQPVGSPLSLECTVEGTSNPNLYWYRQAAGRGLQLLFYSVGIGQISSEVPQNLSASRPQDRQFILSSKKLLLSDSGFYLCAWSGGGTGNEKLFFGSGTQLSVL.

The V call is TRBV12-5, the J call TRBJ2-2; 10 bases map to TRBD2. The junction had 1 base not matched to a gene; V was cut back by 2 bases and J by 4 bases. The CDR3 sequence is 15 residues long. Germline V gene data show CDR1 as LGHNT and CDR2 as FRNRAP. CDR3 sequence: CASGLLAGATGELFF. Written as DNA, the CDR3 is TGTGCTAGTGGTTTGCTAGCGGGGGCCACCGGGGAGCTGTTTTTT.

The sample holds one count of this clone. The V gene is TRBV28, the J gene TRBJ1-2; the D gene is possibly TRBD1 (6 bases). Trimming removed 6 bases from V and 0 bases from J, with 11 bases in between. The germline V gene encodes CDR1 MDHEN and CDR2 SYDVKM. This CDR3 contains 14 residues. CDR3 in DNA: TGTGCCAGCAGAGTCGGGACAACTAACTATGGCTACACCTTC. Protein product: CASRVGTTNYGYTF.